Only a few counts were recorded for the clone carrying this TCR beta chain. Its antigen is not known. This specimen comes from a study of T-cell memory formation after mild COVID-19. Across the whole study: Most TCR clusters belonged to a single donor.

The V and J ends lost 6 bases and 8 bases respectively, with 14 bases between them. The CDR3 sequence is 13 residues long. Notes on the study in general: Clones shrinking between day 15 and 85 showed a balanced CD4/CD8 split, and those that grew later tilted toward CD4+. Certain responding clones were present in pre-infection memory, suggesting participation of cross-reactive memory. Mainly CM and EM harbored the contracting CD4+ clones; mainly EMRA harbored the CD8+ ones.

In TCRdb, the 5' RACE reads were re-called with MiXCR into one record per CDR3 protein. The profile covers 150,000 or so distinct CDR3 sequences, with around 13% appearing a single time and 14% taken by the ten largest. The V call is TRBV12-3 or TRBV12-4, the J call TRBJ2-4; D not resolved. Sequenced input: PBMCs or a T cell subset sorted from them (not recorded which). This TCR derives from an adult woman who had mild COVID-19 (a few samples of this study predate the infection). Cell type and time point are not known. CDR3 residues: CASSPDRVDIQYF. CDR3 nucleotides: TGTGCCAGCAGCCCGGACCGCGTGGACATTCAGTACTTC.